The clone carrying this T cell receptor (beta chain) was observed a handful of times. Its specificity is unknown. The data are from a study of shared clonotypes between healthy human individuals. Trimming shortened V by 1 base and J by 3 bases, and 10 bases separated the two germline ends. CDR1 and CDR2 (germline): KGHSH, LQKENI. CDR3 length: 14 residues. Study findings and constraints: Relative to clonotypes present in all four donors, those not shared had lower generation probabilities.

Samples underwent the assay at deep level. Some clones are missing from TCRdb's copy, which holds only in-frame ones; the method was immunoSEQ multiplex PCR. In the table there are a few million clones, 80% to 95% of which are singletons. The material sequenced was naive CD4+ T cells from PBMCs. Subset indicated: CD45RA+ positively selected. This receptor was identified in a man aged 18-30 years in good health. Some clones in this sample may be carry-over from other donors' samples. This chain connects TRBV18 to TRBJ2-7; no clear D. For the CDR3, the DNA is TGTGCCAGCTCACCACGAACCGATTACTACGAGCAGTACTTC. Its protein product is CASSPRTDYYEQYF.